The 6 T cell receptor beta chains presented below share a single source sample, sequenced in a study of immune evolution from preneoplasia to lung adenocarcinoma (TCRdb year 2021). The receptor library was made with the immunoSEQ multiplex PCR assay. TCRdb's version of the immuneACCESS table is confined to in-frame rearrangements and falls short of the full clone set. An unresolved V gene accounts for under half of the shortfall where checked; the remainder is of unknown origin. For this sample there are thousands of clones; roughly 87% appear just once. The leading ten clones occupy 14% of the sample. The sequencing input was FFPE adjacent normal lung tissue. Every receptor here comes from a person in their forties with lung adenocarcinoma.

This sequence joins TRBV27 and TRBJ2-7; D not resolved. V lost 3 bases to trimming and J lost 3 bases, with 6 bases between them. This CDR3 region has 12 residues. Germline loops: CDR1 MNHEY, CDR2 SMNVEV (reference sequence). Written as DNA, the CDR3 is TGTGCCAGCAGTTTCCTCTTCTACGAGCAGTACTTC. Amino acids: CASSFLFYEQYF.

The chain is built from TRBV29-1 and TRBJ2-7, with 9 nucleotides matching TRBD1. In germline, CDR1 is SQVTM, CDR2 ANQGSEA. The V and J ends lost 7 bases and 5 bases, in that order; junction bases with no gene match: 15. CDR3 length: 15 amino acids. CDR3 sequence: CSANAPGTGSHEQYF. The CDR3 DNA sequence: TGCAGCGCCAATGCCCCTGGGACAGGGTCCCACGAGCAGTACTTC.

The V and J genes are TRBV9 and TRBJ1-2; 8 nucleotides line up with TRBD1. The CDR3 covers 14 residues. V gave up 0 bases and J gave up 7 bases; unmatched junction bases: 5. Germline values: CDR1 SGDLS, CDR2 YYNGEE. This chain's CDR3 is CASSVDRGSFGYTF. CDR3 coding DNA: TGTGCCAGCAGCGTAGACAGGGGGTCGTTTGGCTACACCTTC. The full variable domain, rest sourced from reference TRBV9 and TRBJ1-2, is DSGVTQTPKHLITATGQRVTLRCSPRSGDLSVYWYQQSLDQGLQFLIQYYNGEERAKGNILERFSAQQFPDLHSELNLSSLELGDSALYFCASSVDRGSFGYTFGSGTRLTVV.

The chain links TRBV25-1 to TRBJ1-4; 7 nucleotides line up with TRBD1. Germline V CDR1 and CDR2: MGHDK, SYGVNS. V lost 2 bases and J lost 3; bases outside the gene matches: 12. The CDR3 runs 18 residues. CDR3 protein: CASSEMVEGGISNEKLFF. In DNA form, the CDR3 reads TGTGCCAGCAGTGAAATGGTGGAAGGGGGCATTTCTAATGAAAAACTGTTTTTT.

This chain links TRBV6-1 with TRBJ1-6, with D possibly matching TRBD1 (5 bases). CDR1 is MNHNS and CDR2 is SASEGT in the germline V gene. Trimming took 2 bases from V and 7 from J, leaving 15 bases between them. This CDR3 contains 16 residues. CDR3 loop: CASSERIGDQNSPLHF. CDR3 DNA: TGTGCCAGCAGTGAACGGATAGGGGACCAAAATTCACCCCTCCACTTT.

V and J are TRBV30 and TRBJ2-3; D is undetermined. CDR3 length: 13 residues. Trimming shortened V by 4 bases and J by 0 bases, and 8 bases separated the two germline ends. CDR1 GTSNPN and CDR2 SVGIG come from the germline V gene (reference sequence). This chain's CDR3 is CAWNPRSTDTQYF. The CDR3 bases are TGTGCCTGGAACCCCCGTAGCACAGATACGCAGTATTTT.